The clone carrying this T cell receptor (beta chain) was seen a single time. The antigen remains unidentified. Only in-frame clones appear in the TCRdb table, and some are missing; sequencing was by immunoSEQ multiplex PCR. The top ten clones hold over 9.5% of a sample with approximately 9,400 clones, roughly 90% of them seen once. The V segment lost 4 bases and the J segment 8 bases; nucleotides outside the gene matches: 16. The length of the CDR3 is 17 residues. CDR1 and CDR2 (germline): SGHAT, FQNNGV. This entry comes from a study of graft-versus-host responses after intestinal transplantation. Study as a whole: Transplants were multivisceral, liver-intestinal, or isolated intestinal. Each recipient received anti-thymocyte globulin induction, then tacrolimus and steroids for three to four years.

Overall study findings and caveats: GvH clones were identified in recipient marrow, with some first appearing in ileum or blood. Subjects displaying graft-donor T cell macrochimerism possessed elevated graft-versus-host to host-versus-graft clonal ratios inside allografts.

Sequenced here: PBMCs, sampled just under 250 days after intestinal transplant. The sequence derives from a human patient who received an intestinal transplant, so some T cells may come from the graft donor. The chain links TRBV11-2 to TRBJ2-1; 8 nucleotides line up with TRBD2. The CDR3 is CASSSPFGGRREDEQFF. DNA of the CDR3: TGTGCCAGCAGCTCCCCCTTCGGCGGGAGGAGGGAGGATGAGCAGTTCTTC.